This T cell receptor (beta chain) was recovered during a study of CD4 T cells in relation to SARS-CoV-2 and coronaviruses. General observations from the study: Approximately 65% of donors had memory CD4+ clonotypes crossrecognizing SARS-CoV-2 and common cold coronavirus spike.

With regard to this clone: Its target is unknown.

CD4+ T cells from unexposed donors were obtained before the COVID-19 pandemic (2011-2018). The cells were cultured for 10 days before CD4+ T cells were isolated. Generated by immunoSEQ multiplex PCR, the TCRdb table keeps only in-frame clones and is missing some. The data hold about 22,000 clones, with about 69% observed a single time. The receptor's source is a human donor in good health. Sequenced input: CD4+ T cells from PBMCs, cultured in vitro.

CDR3 region: CASGVLENTEAFF. The CDR3 DNA follows: TGTGCCAGCGGGGTTTTGGAGAACACTGAAGCTTTCTTT. This sequence joins TRBV12-3 or TRBV12-4 and TRBJ1-1; D is ambiguous. CDR3 size: 13 residues. Trimming shortened V by 8 bases and J by 1 base, and 11 bases separated the two germline ends.